One sample yielded the 7 T cell receptor beta chains listed below, sequenced in a study of early T cells in non-severe SARS-CoV-2 infection. TCRdb re-called the 5' RACE reads with MiXCR, one entry per CDR3 protein. The sample records tens of thousands of distinct CDR3 sequences, about an eighth being singletons. The source material was whole blood. The receptors here all came from an adult who was a healthcare worker with PCR-confirmed SARS-CoV-2 infection or an uninfected control (not recorded which).

In this sample, this clonotype turned up many times. The chain joins TRBV6-5 to TRBJ1-2; TRBD1 matches 9 bases. The germline V gene has CDR1 MNHEY and CDR2 SVGAGI. The CDR3 is 15 amino acids. Germline trimming cut 2 bases from V and 4 bases from J; bases unmatched to any gene: 5. The DNA of the CDR3 is TGTGCCAGCAGTTACGGGCAACAGGGGGCCTATGGCTACACCTTC. Its protein product is CASSYGQQGAYGYTF.

Regarding this clonotype: This CDR3 is missing its conserved last phenylalanine or tryptophan, likely due to a read error. The genes are TRBV2 and TRBJ1-1; 7 positions match TRBD1. From germline, CDR1 is SNHLY and CDR2 FYNNEI. Unmatched junction bases numbered 4, after V lost 6 bases and J lost 3 bases. This CDR3 has 13 residues. DNA of the CDR3: TGTGCCAGCAGCGGGGGACAGTACACTGAAGCTTTCCTT. Protein: CASSGGQYTEAFL.

The V and J genes are TRBV6-5 and TRBJ2-4, with D hard to call. This CDR3 is built from 18 residues. Germline V gene lookup returns CDR1 MNHEY and CDR2 SVGAGI. Trimming removed 7 bases at V and 2 bases at J, with 24 bases between. CDR3 amino acids: CASKVSAVEKGTKNIQYF. CDR3 bases: TGTGCCAGCAAGGTCTCGGCCGTCGAGAAGGGAACCAAAAACATTCAGTACTTC.

This clonotype was counted many times. As DNA, the CDR3 is TGCAGTGCTAGAGAAACCGGGACCTTGCAGTACGAGCAGTACTTC. The encoded protein is CSARETGTLQYEQYF. V gene TRBV20-1 combines with J gene TRBJ2-7; either TRBD1 or TRBD2 may fit D (5 bases each). Trimming removed 0 bases at V and 4 bases at J, with 16 bases between. The CDR3 loop spans 15 amino acids. CDR1 is DFQATT and CDR2 is SNEGSKA in the germline V gene (reference sequence).

The chain recombines TRBV24-1 with TRBJ2-3, with a tentative D call TRBD1 (6 bases). This CDR3 spans 14 amino acids. Germline loops: CDR1 KGHDR, CDR2 SFDVKD. V lost 9 bases, J lost 1 base, and 13 bases lay in between. The CDR3 DNA reads TGTGCCACCCTGACTCGGACAGGCACAGATACGCAGTATTTT. This translates into CATLTRTGTDTQYF.

This clonotype has a count of ten or more. The DNA for the CDR3 is TGTGCCAGCAGCTTACGGGGGAGGGACACCGGGGAGCTGTTTTTT. It specifies CASSLRGRDTGELFF. V gene TRBV7-3 combines with J gene TRBJ2-2; 7 bases are a match to TRBD2. The CDR3 is 15 amino acids. CDR1 SGHTA and CDR2 FQGTGA come from the germline V gene. J lost 3 bases, V lost 2 bases, and 3 bases had no gene match.

This clonotype was observed many times. The rearrangement joins TRBV6-5 to TRBJ1-1; 10 nucleotides agree with TRBD1. Unmatched junction bases numbered 5, after V lost 5 bases and J lost 5 bases. CDR3 size: 14 residues. Germline-derived CDR1 and CDR2 are MNHEY and SVGAGI. The CDR3 sequence is CASSRDRGRTEAFF. DNA for the CDR3: TGTGCCAGCAGTCGAGACAGGGGGCGGACTGAAGCTTTCTTT.